Below are 31 T cell receptor beta chains sequenced from a single sample in a study of shared clonotypes between healthy human individuals. CD45RO-negative CD8 cells positively selected for CCR7 made up the naive population, which excluded terminally differentiated effector memory CD45RA+ cells. Clones were read by immunoSEQ multiplex PCR, and TCRdb kept only the in-frame ones, dropping some. The sample lists about 2.1 million clones, around 93% occurring once. Sequenced material: naive CD8+ T cells from PBMCs. These TCRs come from a man younger than 35 in good health. Some clones in this sample may be carry-over from other donors' samples.

V usage is TRBV27 and J usage is TRBJ1-2, with D possibly being TRBD1 (5 bases). The CDR3 covers 16 residues. Trimming cost V 4 bases and J 2 bases, with 17 bases left between them. From germline, CDR1 is MNHEY and CDR2 SMNVEV (reference sequence). The CDR3 nucleotides read TGTGCCAGCAGTTGGGGACCGGGACGGAAAAACTATGGCTACACCTTC. It specifies CASSWGPGRKNYGYTF.

The chain carries TRBV28 and TRBJ1-4; D not certain. The CDR3 is 15 amino acids. The germline V gene has CDR1 MDHEN and CDR2 SYDVKM. The V gene lost 2 bases and the J gene lost 2 bases, with 9 bases spanning the gap. The CDR3 nucleotides read TGTGCCAGCAGTTTAATGGGTTCCACTAATGAAAAACTGTTTTTT. Translating it yields CASSLMGSTNEKLFF.

The chain combines TRBV9 with TRBJ1-2, with TRBD1 matching 7 bases. With V trimmed by 4 bases and J by 7 bases, 16 bases remained unmatched. Germline assignment: CDR1 SGDLS and CDR2 YYNGEE. The CDR3 runs 16 residues. The DNA of the CDR3 is TGTGCCAGCAGCACCGGGACAGCGCTTTTAAAAGTTGGCTACACCTTC. This encodes CASSTGTALLKVGYTF.

The chain has TRBV30 and TRBJ2-7; 7 nucleotides align to TRBD2. Germline assignment: CDR1 GTSNPN and CDR2 SVGIG (reference sequence). This CDR3 has 15 amino acids. V shed 0 bases, J shed 5 bases, and the junction held 10 bases outside the gene matches. The CDR3 nucleotides read TGTGCCTGGAGTGTCGCAGCGGGATTGAGAGACGAGCAGTACTTC. Translating gives CAWSVAAGLRDEQYF.

This chain uses TRBV11-1 with TRBJ2-6; D is perhaps TRBD2 (6 bases). This CDR3 has 16 residues. V was clipped by 8 bases and J by 0 bases, with 14 bases between them. Per the germline V gene, CDR1 is SGHAT and CDR2 is FQDESV (reference sequence). CDR3 DNA: TGTGCCAGCCAGGACTACACCAACTCTGGGGCCAACGTCCTGACTTTC. It yields the protein CASQDYTNSGANVLTF.

Turning to this clone: The sample has other DNA sequences that encode this CDR3 too. V gene TRBV7-9 combines with J gene TRBJ2-5; D unclear. Germline-derived CDR1 and CDR2 are SEHNR and FQNEAQ (reference sequence). This CDR3 has 12 amino acids. Trimming removed 0 bases at V and 5 bases at J, with 4 bases between. The CDR3 protein is CASSLAMETQYF. In nucleotides, the CDR3 is TGTGCCAGCAGCTTAGCTATGGAGACCCAGTACTTC. The complete variable domain, with remaining parts taken from reference TRBV7-9 and TRBJ2-5, reads DTGVSQNPRHKITKRGQNVTFRCDPISEHNRLYWYRQTLGQGPEFLTYFQNEAQLEKSRLLSDRFSAERPKGSFSTLEIQRTEQGDSAMYLCASSLAMETQYFGPGTRLLVL.

DNA of the CDR3: TGTGCCAGCAGTCCCCAGAAGGGGGTGCAGTTCTTC. It translates to CASSPQKGVQFF. The V call is TRBV25-1, the J call TRBJ2-1, with a weak D call TRBD1 (6 bases). The germline V gene has CDR1 MGHDK and CDR2 SYGVNS. The CDR3 has 12 amino acids. Trimming shortened V by 5 bases and J by 12 bases, and 14 bases separated the two germline ends.

The V call is TRBV25-1, the J call TRBJ1-1, with D tentatively TRBD1 (5 bases). Germline CDR1 MGHDK, CDR2 SYGVNS. The CDR3 runs to 15 residues. V shed 1 base and J shed 1 base, with 10 bases lying between them. CDR3 residues: CASSELNTGNTEAFF. CDR3 sequence (DNA): TGTGCCAGCAGTGAATTAAACACAGGGAACACTGAAGCTTTCTTT.

J is TRBJ1-5 and V is TRBV28, with D possibly being TRBD1 (5 bases). Trimming removed 5 bases at V and 3 bases at J, with 20 bases between. CDR1 is MDHEN and CDR2 is SYDVKM in the germline V gene. This CDR3 region has 17 residues. The CDR3 protein is CASSNRLKGLHNQPQHF. CDR3 DNA sequence: TGTGCCAGCAGTAACCGATTGAAGGGGCTGCACAATCAGCCCCAGCATTTT.

CDR3 in amino acids: CASSERNSRGGYTF. The CDR3 DNA follows: TGTGCCAGCAGTGAGCGAAATTCCCGGGGTGGCTACACCTTC. The V gene is TRBV2, the J gene TRBJ1-2; D is unresolved. Germline CDR1 SNHLY, CDR2 FYNNEI. The V end lost 3 bases, the J end lost 7 bases, and 15 bases lay between the germline ends. The CDR3 extends over 14 amino acids.

A single count supports this clone. The J gene is TRBJ1-2, the V gene TRBV7-9; D is undetermined. The CDR3 runs to 15 residues. Germline V gene lookup returns CDR1 SEHNR and CDR2 FQNEAQ (reference sequence). Trimming took 1 base from V and 10 from J, leaving 19 bases between them. The CDR3, as DNA: TGTGCCAGCAGCTTAGAGAGCGGCCTTGGGAGAGTCTACACCTTC. Amino acid sequence: CASSLESGLGRVYTF.

The rearrangement links TRBV5-1 to TRBJ2-3; 15 bases agree with TRBD2. This CDR3 contains 16 residues. V lost 7 bases, J lost 2 bases, and 5 bases stayed unmatched. The germline V gene has CDR1 SGHRS and CDR2 YFSETQ. The CDR3 region is CASGLAGGSFTDTQYF. DNA for the CDR3: TGCGCCAGCGGACTAGCGGGAGGGTCCTTCACAGATACGCAGTATTTT.

V gene TRBV11-2 combines with J gene TRBJ1-1; TRBD1 aligns across 7 bases. Germline CDR1 SGHAT, CDR2 FQNNGV. The CDR3 totals 14 residues. The V segment lost 5 bases and the J segment 4 bases; nucleotides outside the gene matches: 7. The chain's CDR3 is CASSPTGKSTEAFF. The CDR3 DNA sequence: TGTGCCAGCAGCCCGACAGGGAAGAGCACTGAAGCTTTCTTT.

This chain uses TRBV4-2 with TRBJ2-3; 10 bases agree with TRBD1. The V and J ends lost 0 bases and 5 bases, in that order; junction bases with no gene match: 2. Germline V gene sequence: CDR1 LGHNA, CDR2 YNFKEQ. The CDR3 runs to 15 residues. For the CDR3, the DNA is TGTGCCAGCAGCCAAGAAGGGACAGGGGTAGATACGCAGTATTTT. Translation gives CASSQEGTGVDTQYF.

V is TRBV5-1 and J is TRBJ2-2; TRBD1 might be the D (6 bases). The CDR3 consists of 16 residues. The V and J ends lost 4 bases and 6 bases respectively, with 19 bases between them. Germline loops: CDR1 SGHRS, CDR2 YFSETQ. CDR3 amino acids: CASSQIHTGKAGELFF. For the CDR3, the DNA is TGCGCCAGCAGCCAAATACATACAGGGAAAGCCGGGGAGCTGTTTTTT.

The J gene is TRBJ1-1, the V gene TRBV10-3; D gene uncertain. CDR1 ENHRY and CDR2 SYGVKD come from the germline V gene. V was shortened by 3 bases and J by 0 bases, with 8 bases between the two germline ends. This CDR3 has 14 amino acids. CDR3 sequence: CAISERTVNTEAFF. CDR3 coding DNA: TGTGCCATCAGTGAACGGACGGTGAACACTGAAGCTTTCTTT.

Comment on this clone: The sample holds other DNA sequences that translate to the same CDR3. V gene TRBV27 combines with J gene TRBJ1-5; D ambiguous. The CDR3 sequence is 14 residues long. Germline-derived CDR1 and CDR2 are MNHEY and SMNVEV (reference sequence). The V end lost 4 bases, the J end lost 2 bases, and 9 bases lay between the germline ends. The CDR3 here is CASSSGWGNQPQHF. The CDR3 region has the DNA TGTGCCAGCAGTTCCGGATGGGGCAATCAGCCCCAGCATTTT.

The V gene is TRBV25-1, the J gene TRBJ2-1; D gene unclear. The CDR3 sequence is 12 residues long. The V and J ends lost 0 bases and 8 bases respectively, with 5 bases between them. The germline V gene encodes CDR1 MGHDK and CDR2 SYGVNS. The DNA of the CDR3 is TGTGCCAGCAGTGAATATTTCGATGAGCAGTTCTTC. This encodes CASSEYFDEQFF.

The rearrangement joins TRBV28 to TRBJ1-2; unclear D gene. The V end was cut by 3 bases, the J end by 4 bases, with 12 bases between. The V gene's germline CDR1 is MDHEN and CDR2 SYDVKM. The CDR3 covers 14 residues. This CDR3 reads CASSFDGALYGYTF. DNA for the CDR3: TGTGCCAGCAGTTTTGACGGAGCTCTCTATGGCTACACCTTC.

The V call is TRBV25-1, the J call TRBJ2-7; D unclear. V was shortened by 4 bases and J by 2 bases, with 15 bases between the two germline ends. Germline V CDR1 and CDR2: MGHDK, SYGVNS. CDR3 length: 15 amino acids. Here the CDR3 DNA reads TGTGCCAGCAGTGGTTCGTTGGCCCCTACCTACGAGCAGTACTTC. This codes for CASSGSLAPTYEQYF.

Comment on this clone: The sample carries other DNA sequences with the same CDR3. The V and J genes are TRBV29-1 and TRBJ2-7; 10 bases are a match to TRBD1. Germline assignment: CDR1 SQVTM and CDR2 ANQGSEA. Trimming removed 3 bases from V and 2 bases from J; junction bases left unmatched: 1. The CDR3 covers 13 residues. The CDR3 sequence is CSVEGTGAYEQYF. In DNA form, the CDR3 reads TGCAGCGTTGAGGGGACAGGGGCCTACGAGCAGTACTTC.

This clone was detected once. J is TRBJ2-2 and V is TRBV6-5; D possibly corresponds to TRBD1 (5 bases). Trimming took off 8 bases at V and 3 bases at J, with 7 bases between the two ends. The CDR3 consists of 12 residues. The V gene's germline CDR1 is MNHEY and CDR2 SVGAGI. The CDR3 is CASLGDTGELFF. For the CDR3, the DNA is TGTGCCAGCCTAGGGGACACCGGGGAGCTGTTTTTT.

This clone was seen once. V gene TRBV28 combines with J gene TRBJ2-5; TRBD1 might be the D (5 bases). Germline values: CDR1 MDHEN, CDR2 SYDVKM. CDR3 length: 16 residues. With 3 bases removed from V and 1 base from J, the gap between germline ends came to 15 bases. In nucleotides, the CDR3 is TGTGCCAGCAGTTTGTCCAGAGGACAAGTCCAAGAGACCCAGTACTTC. This encodes CASSLSRGQVQETQYF.

The chain uses TRBV28 and TRBJ2-7; D unclear. This CDR3 is 15 amino acids long. Trimming left V 2 bases short and J 0 bases short, with 11 bases between. The V gene's germline CDR1 is MDHEN and CDR2 SYDVKM. The CDR3 DNA follows: TGTGCCAGCAGTTTAGGCCTGAACCCCTCCTACGAGCAGTACTTC. Translating it yields CASSLGLNPSYEQYF.

This chain links TRBV9 with TRBJ2-7; the D is unclear. The CDR3 loop spans 13 amino acids. V lost 0 bases and J lost 4, with 8 bases in between. Germline V gene data show CDR1 as SGDLS and CDR2 as YYNGEE. In DNA, the CDR3 is TGTGCCAGCAGCGTAGACAGTAGGTACGAGCAGTACTTC. Its translation: CASSVDSRYEQYF.

The chain joins TRBV4-3 to TRBJ2-3, with D tentatively TRBD2 (5 bases). Germline V gene sequence: CDR1 LGHNA, CDR2 YSLEER. V lost 3 bases, J lost 3 bases, and 10 bases lay in between. This CDR3 comprises 14 residues. The CDR3 DNA sequence: TGCGCCAGCAGCCATTTAGAGGGAACAGATACGCAGTATTTT. This encodes CASSHLEGTDTQYF.

The chain uses TRBV5-1 and TRBJ2-1; a weak D match, TRBD1 (6 bases). V was pared by 2 bases and J by 9 bases, with 12 bases between. The CDR3 runs to 13 residues. CDR1 SGHRS and CDR2 YFSETQ come from the germline V gene. The CDR3 reads CASSFLQGAEQFF. The DNA for the CDR3 is TGCGCCAGCAGCTTTCTACAGGGAGCTGAGCAGTTCTTC.

The chain combines TRBV7-8 with TRBJ1-2; no firm D call. The CDR3 covers 14 residues. Germline V gene lookup returns CDR1 SGHVS and CDR2 FQNEAQ. V was cut by 1 base and J by 1 base, with 7 bases left in between. DNA for the CDR3: TGTGCCAGCAGCTTAGGAAATGATAACTATGGCTACACCTTC. Translating gives CASSLGNDNYGYTF.

The genes are TRBV27 and TRBJ2-7; D assignment may be TRBD1 or TRBD2 (5 bases each). The CDR3 has 13 amino acids. Germline assignment: CDR1 MNHEY and CDR2 SMNVEV (reference sequence). The germline V and J ends were trimmed by 5 bases and 2 bases, with 10 bases remaining between them. CDR3 sequence: CASSPGRPYEQYF. The CDR3 DNA sequence: TGTGCCAGCAGTCCGGGACGGCCCTACGAGCAGTACTTC.

The chain combines TRBV27 with TRBJ1-5; D is perhaps TRBD1 (5 bases). CDR1 and CDR2 (germline): MNHEY, SMNVEV (reference sequence). CDR3 size: 12 residues. Trimming stripped 8 bases from V and 7 bases from J, with 12 bases between. The CDR3 spells CASGQGGQPQHF. CDR3 nucleotide sequence: TGTGCCAGCGGGCAGGGCGGGCAGCCCCAGCATTTT.

The rearrangement links TRBV5-4 to TRBJ1-1, with D unclear. V was trimmed by 2 bases and J by 3 bases, leaving 2 bases between them. Looked up from germline, CDR1 is SGHNT and CDR2 is YYREEE (reference sequence). This CDR3 has 11 residues. The CDR3 nucleotides read TGTGCCAGCAGCTTCCACACTGAAGCTTTCTTT. This codes for CASSFHTEAFF. Filled out from reference TRBV5-4 and TRBJ1-1, the complete variable domain reads ETGVTQSPTHLIKTRGQQVTLRCSSQSGHNTVSWYQQALGQGPQFIFQYYREEENGRGNFPPRFSGLQFPNYSSELNVNALELDDSALYLCASSFHTEAFFGQGTRLTVV.